Below, 29 T cell receptor beta chains from the same sample are listed, as sequenced in a study of blood T cell repertoires in COVID-19. Sequenced by immunoSEQ multiplex PCR; TCRdb stores in-frame clones only, minus some. Here the sample spans approximately 97,000 clones, around 87% being singletons. The sequenced sample consisted of peripheral blood. These receptors came from a man between 50 and 59 years old with active or convalescent COVID-19.

The chain uses TRBV7-9 and TRBJ1-2; D unclear. Germline loops: CDR1 SEHNR, CDR2 FQNEAQ (reference sequence). The germline V and J ends were trimmed by 2 bases and 2 bases, with 9 bases remaining between them. The CDR3 is 14 amino acids. The CDR3 spells CASSLITENYGYTF. In nucleotides, the CDR3 is TGTGCCAGCAGCTTAATTACAGAGAACTATGGCTACACCTTC.

This sequence joins TRBV6-1 and TRBJ2-7, with D maybe TRBD1 (5 bases). The CDR3 length is 15 residues. In germline, CDR1 is MNHNS, CDR2 SASEGT. Trimming stripped 3 bases from V and 0 bases from J, with 12 bases between. CDR3 sequence: CASSESDIYSYEQYF. For the CDR3, the DNA is TGTGCCAGCAGTGAGTCGGACATTTACTCCTACGAGCAGTACTTC.

This chain joins TRBV3-1 (or the pseudogene TRBV3-2) and TRBJ1-2; D remains unclear. There are 14 residues in the CDR3. Trimming left V 0 bases short and J 6 bases short, with 11 bases between. From germline, CDR1 is LGHDT and CDR2 YNNKEL (reference sequence). As DNA, the CDR3 is TGTGCCAGCAGCCAAGATGGAGTGCCCGATGGCTACACCTTC. It encodes CASSQDGVPDGYTF.

This clone was counted a few times. The chain combines TRBV4-2 with TRBJ1-5; TRBD1 matches at 8 bases. The V segment lost 7 bases and the J segment 7 bases; nucleotides outside the gene matches: 6. Looked up from germline, CDR1 is LGHNA and CDR2 is YNFKEQ. The CDR3 totals 13 residues. Here the CDR3 DNA reads TGTGCCAGCACCTCCGACAGGGGACAGCCCCAGCATTTT. It encodes CASTSDRGQPQHF.

In its sample, this clone was seen once. The chain carries TRBV7-2 and TRBJ2-7, with 8 bases that match TRBD1. Germline V gene sequence: CDR1 SGHTA, CDR2 FQGNSA. V shed 4 bases and J 9 bases; nucleotides not matched to a gene: 11. This CDR3 is 14 amino acids long. CDR3 region: CASSYPGQGYRQYV. The DNA for the CDR3 is TGTGCCAGCAGCTACCCCGGACAGGGCTATCGGCAGTACGTC.

This rearrangement joins TRBV5-4 to TRBJ2-5, with 8 bases lining up with TRBD2. V shed 4 bases, J shed 2 bases, and the junction held 10 bases outside the gene matches. This CDR3 has 16 amino acids. Germline V gene lookup returns CDR1 SGHNT and CDR2 YYREEE (reference sequence). CDR3 sequence: CASSPRAGGGQETQYF. CDR3 DNA: TGTGCCAGCAGCCCCCGGGCGGGCGGGGGGCAAGAGACCCAGTACTTC.

The genes are TRBV10-2 and TRBJ1-1; 9 nucleotides align to TRBD1. The germline CDR1 and CDR2 sequences are WSHSY and SAAADI. The CDR3 has 13 residues. J lost 11 bases, V lost 4 bases, and 8 bases had no gene match. The CDR3 here is CASSGTGGAFAFF. For the CDR3, the DNA is TGCGCCAGCAGTGGCACAGGGGGCGCGTTCGCTTTCTTT.

The V gene is TRBV5-1, the J gene TRBJ1-3; 7 nucleotides align to TRBD1. Germline V gene lookup returns CDR1 SGHRS and CDR2 YFSETQ. The V and J ends lost 1 base and 8 bases, in that order; junction bases with no gene match: 6. The CDR3 has 14 amino acids. The CDR3 is CASSLTGQEDTIYF. The CDR3 nucleotides read TGCGCCAGCAGCTTGACAGGACAGGAAGACACCATATATTTT.

V is TRBV19 and J is TRBJ2-5; 8 bases match TRBD1. This CDR3 region has 15 residues. Germline-derived CDR1 and CDR2 are LNHDA and SQIVND (reference sequence). Trimming removed 5 bases from V and 1 base from J; junction bases left unmatched: 6. CDR3 loop: CASSSPDRGQETQYF. CDR3 in DNA: TGTGCCAGTAGTTCCCCAGACAGGGGCCAAGAGACCCAGTACTTC.

CDR3: CASSYHRVGNSPLHF. The DNA for the CDR3 is TGTGCCAGCAGTTACCACAGGGTGGGAAATTCACCCCTCCACTTT. The chain carries TRBV6-5 and TRBJ1-6, with a possible D match to TRBD1 (6 bases). The CDR3 sequence is 15 residues long. Germline V gene sequence: CDR1 MNHEY, CDR2 SVGAGI. Trimming removed 2 bases at V and 7 bases at J, with 12 bases between.

The chain employs TRBV15 and TRBJ2-5, with a tentative D call TRBD2 (7 bases). The V end lost 0 bases, the J end lost 5 bases, and 13 bases lay between the germline ends. This CDR3 is built from 15 residues. Per the germline V gene, CDR1 is LNHNV and CDR2 is YYDKDF (reference sequence). The CDR3 spells CATSRDRGAGETQYF. DNA for the CDR3: TGTGCCACCAGCAGAGATCGGGGGGCCGGGGAGACCCAGTACTTC.

The sample holds a few counts of this clone. The chain is built from TRBV5-6 and TRBJ1-2; the D gene is possibly TRBD1 (5 bases). Germline V CDR1 and CDR2: SGHDT, YYEEEE. This CDR3 is built from 15 residues. V lost 1 base and J 5 bases, leaving 15 bases between the germline ends. CDR3 residues: CASSLRGGEGYGYTF. CDR3 in DNA: TGTGCCAGCAGCTTGAGAGGCGGGGAGGGGTATGGCTACACCTTC.

V is TRBV28 and J is TRBJ2-5, with 8 nucleotides matching TRBD2. Trimming at V came to 5 bases and at J to 2 bases, leaving 19 bases not matched to a gene. Germline V lookup: CDR1 MDHEN, CDR2 SYDVKM. This CDR3 is built from 19 residues. In DNA form, the CDR3 reads TGTGCCAGCAGTAAAGAGGCGACTTGGCAGCGGGGGAGTCAAGAGACCCAGTACTTC. Protein: CASSKEATWQRGSQETQYF.

This clone was found a few times. This rearrangement joins TRBV7-2 to TRBJ2-1; 12 positions agree with TRBD2. With V trimmed by 4 bases and J by 7 bases, 8 bases remained unmatched. The CDR3 runs 16 residues. Germline values: CDR1 SGHTA, CDR2 FQGNSA. CDR3 sequence reads: CASSSSPTSGGNEQFF. The CDR3, as DNA: TGTGCCAGCAGCTCCTCCCCGACTAGCGGGGGAAATGAGCAGTTCTTC.

The rearrangement links TRBV11-2 to TRBJ2-7, with TRBD2 matching 13 bases. Losses at the gene ends were 6 bases for V and 7 bases for J; bases not matched to a gene: 6. From germline, CDR1 is SGHAT and CDR2 FQNNGV. The CDR3 extends over 14 amino acids. CDR3 nucleotides: TGTGCCAGCAGTAGACTAGCGGGGGGCCTAGAGCAGTACGTC. Translating it yields CASSRLAGGLEQYV.

As DNA, the CDR3 is TGCGCCAGCAGCCAAGATATAGGGGTTAGCTCCTACGAGCAGTACTTC. The encoded protein is CASSQDIGVSSYEQYF. The V and J genes are TRBV4-3 and TRBJ2-7, with a possible D match to TRBD1 (5 bases). The CDR3 consists of 16 residues. The V end lost 0 bases, the J end lost 0 bases, and 12 bases lay between the germline ends. Per germline, CDR1 LGHNA and CDR2 YSLEER.

The chain joins TRBV6-6 to TRBJ1-1; weak D call: TRBD1 (5 bases). The germline gives CDR1 MNHNY, CDR2 SVGAGI (reference sequence). The V end was cut by 0 bases, the J end by 6 bases, with 11 bases between. The CDR3 is made up of 14 amino acids. The CDR3 region has the DNA TGTGCCAGCAGTTACTCGATAGGGGCGGCTGAAGCTTTCTTT. Amino acids: CASSYSIGAAEAFF.

This chain uses TRBV6-1 with TRBJ2-7; maybe TRBD1 (5 bases). Deletions cut 2 bases from V and 0 bases from J, with 11 bases between. CDR3 length: 15 amino acids. Germline V gene sequence: CDR1 MNHNS, CDR2 SASEGT. The DNA for the CDR3 is TGTGCCAGCAGTGAACACCCGGACACCTCCTACGAGCAGTACTTC. Its protein product is CASSEHPDTSYEQYF.

J is TRBJ1-1 and V is TRBV2; D unclear. V lost 4 bases, J lost 2 bases, and 8 bases lay in between. The CDR3 loop spans 13 amino acids. Looked up from germline, CDR1 is SNHLY and CDR2 is FYNNEI. This CDR3 is CASSVQVNTEAFF. The CDR3 nucleotides read TGTGCCAGCAGTGTTCAGGTTAACACTGAAGCTTTCTTT. The variable domain in full, completed from reference TRBV2 and TRBJ1-1, reads EPEVTQTPSHQVTQMGQEVILRCVPISNHLYFYWYRQILGQKVEFLVSFYNNEISEKSEIFDDQFSVERPDGSNFTLKIRSTKLEDSAMYFCASSVQVNTEAFFGQGTRLTVV.

The chain recombines TRBV10-2 with TRBJ1-1; perhaps TRBD1 as D (5 bases). Germline CDR1 reads WSHSY; CDR2 reads SAAADI. V was trimmed by 8 bases and J by 4 bases, leaving 11 bases between them. The CDR3 sequence is 12 residues long. In DNA, the CDR3 is TGCGCCAGCCGCCGGGGGGGCACTGAAGCTTTCTTT. The encoded protein is CASRRGGTEAFF.

The chain carries TRBV28 and TRBJ2-7, with a possible D match to TRBD1 (6 bases). Per germline, CDR1 MDHEN and CDR2 SYDVKM. Trimming pared 5 bases from V and 1 base from J, leaving 12 bases between. The length of the CDR3 is 14 residues. The CDR3 loop is CASSLGQPSYEQYF. For the CDR3, the DNA is TGTGCCAGCAGTCTCGGACAGCCATCCTACGAGCAGTACTTC. The full variable domain, with the rest looked up from reference TRBV28 and TRBJ2-7, is DVKVTQSSRYLVKRTGEKVFLECVQDMDHENMFWYRQDPGLGLRLIYFSYDVKMKEKGDIPEGYSVSREKKERFSLILESASTNQTSMYLCASSLGQPSYEQYFGPGTRLTVT.

The chain combines TRBV18 with TRBJ2-5; 8 positions match TRBD1. Germline loops: CDR1 KGHSH, CDR2 LQKENI. The length of the CDR3 is 15 residues. Losses at the gene ends were 6 bases for V and 1 base for J; bases not matched to a gene: 7. The CDR3 DNA sequence: TGTGCCAGCTCGCCAGGGGGCGACCGCCAAGAGACCCAGTACTTC. Translating it yields CASSPGGDRQETQYF.

The rearrangement joins TRBV9 to TRBJ2-1; 11 bases agree with TRBD2. CDR1 and CDR2 (germline): SGDLS, YYNGEE. Unmatched junction bases numbered 14, after V lost 4 bases and J lost 8 bases. The CDR3 has 17 amino acids. The CDR3 loop is CASSPSPLAGGVDEQFF. In DNA form, the CDR3 reads TGTGCCAGCAGCCCCTCCCCTCTAGCGGGGGGTGTAGATGAGCAGTTCTTC. The full variable domain, completed using reference TRBV9 and TRBJ2-1, is DSGVTQTPKHLITATGQRVTLRCSPRSGDLSVYWYQQSLDQGLQFLIQYYNGEERAKGNILERFSAQQFPDLHSELNLSSLELGDSALYFCASSPSPLAGGVDEQFFGPGTRLTVL.

V and J are TRBV5-4 and TRBJ1-4, with a weak D call TRBD1 (6 bases). The CDR3 is made up of 14 amino acids. V lost 4 bases and J lost 8, with 15 bases in between. Germline V gene lookup returns CDR1 SGHNT and CDR2 YYREEE (reference sequence). DNA for the CDR3: TGTGCCAGCAGCCCGGCAGGGGATCGGGAAAAACTGTTTTTT. It encodes CASSPAGDREKLFF.

The J gene is TRBJ1-5, the V gene TRBV7-2; tentative D call: TRBD1 (5 bases). The length of the CDR3 is 14 residues. CDR1 is SGHTA, CDR2 FQGNSA, per germline. The V end was cut by 6 bases, the J end by 5 bases, with 14 bases between. CDR3 region: CASSSRGEYQPQHF. The CDR3 DNA is TGTGCCAGCAGTTCACGGGGGGAGTATCAGCCCCAGCATTTT.

The J gene is TRBJ1-5, the V gene TRBV10-3, with D maybe TRBD1 (5 bases). The CDR3 has 16 amino acids. V lost 0 bases to trimming and J lost 8 bases, with 17 bases between them. CDR1 and CDR2 from the germline V gene are ENHRY and SYGVKD. CDR3 nucleotide sequence: TGTGCCATCAGTGAGTCGGTTCGGGGGACGGCGGAGCCCCAGCATTTT. This gives the protein CAISESVRGTAEPQHF.

The chain joins TRBV29-1 to TRBJ1-1; possibly TRBD1 for D (5 bases). Trimming cost V 3 bases and J 0 bases, with 14 bases left between them. CDR1 and CDR2 (germline): SQVTM, ANQGSEA. CDR3 length equals 15 residues. The CDR3 is CSVDWSQGMNTEAFF. CDR3 bases: TGCAGCGTTGATTGGTCCCAGGGAATGAACACTGAAGCTTTCTTT.

This clone was counted once. The chain couples TRBV7-2 to TRBJ2-2, with 12 bases identical to TRBD2. CDR1 SGHTA and CDR2 FQGNSA come from the germline V gene. This CDR3 comprises 15 residues. V lost 2 bases to trimming and J lost 8 bases; unmatched junction nucleotides: 3. This CDR3 is CASSLLAGGPGELFF. The CDR3 bases are TGTGCCAGCAGCTTACTAGCGGGGGGGCCTGGGGAGCTGTTTTTT.

Points on this clone: A read error may produce the germline difference seen at one junction end. J is TRBJ1-2 and V is TRBV3-1 (or the pseudogene TRBV3-2), with 7 bases matching TRBD1. Germline-derived CDR1 and CDR2 are LGHDT and YNNKEL (reference sequence). The CDR3 is 15 amino acids. CDR3 DNA sequence: TGTGCCAGCAGCGAAGATCAGGGGGACAGCTATGGCTACACCTTC. It encodes CASSEDQGDSYGYTF.